The next 16 T cell receptor beta chains were all read from a single sample in a study of control samples from healthy donors and cancer patients (TCRdb year 2020). The method behind the library was the immunoSEQ multiplex PCR assay. In its TCRdb copy, this immuneACCESS table keeps in-frame sequences only and misses some clones. Where compared with another copy, unresolved V genes explain less than half of these, and the others have no known cause. Across this sample there are 130,000 or so clones, with nearly 90% seen only once. Of the sample, more than 2.5% is held by the ten largest clones. The sequencing input was blood. These receptors were collected from a man over 45 in good health.

In nucleotides, the CDR3 is TGTGCCAGCTCCGGGACATCCTACAGCTCCTACGAGCAGTACTTC. This translates into CASSGTSYSSYEQYF. The chain employs TRBV18 and TRBJ2-7; D may be TRBD1 (6 bases). Germline-derived CDR1 and CDR2 are KGHSH and LQKENI. V lost 6 bases and J 0 bases, leaving 15 bases between the germline ends. This CDR3 contains 15 residues.

The chain recombines TRBV4-2 with TRBJ2-1, with 10 bases identical to TRBD2. The CDR3 contains 18 residues. Germline loops: CDR1 LGHNA, CDR2 YNFKEQ. The V gene end was trimmed by 1 base and the J gene end by 0 bases; junction bases not matched to a gene: 6. The CDR3 is CASSQAPSSGSSYNEQFF. The CDR3 nucleotides are TGTGCCAGCAGCCAAGCCCCATCTAGCGGGAGCTCCTACAATGAGCAGTTCTTC.

This chain links TRBV19 with TRBJ1-2; D gene unclear. The CDR3 runs to 11 residues. The V gene's germline CDR1 is LNHDA and CDR2 SQIVND (reference sequence). V lost 4 bases to trimming and J lost 5 bases, with 5 bases between them. Written as DNA, the CDR3 is TGTGCCAGTAGTACAGCTTATGGCTACACCTTC. Translating gives CASSTAYGYTF.

This chain joins TRBV24-1 and TRBJ1-2; TRBD1 is a possible D gene (6 bases). The V end was cut by 5 bases, the J end by 7 bases, with 19 bases between. CDR3 length: 15 amino acids. CDR1 is KGHDR and CDR2 is SFDVKD in the germline V gene. DNA for the CDR3: TGTGCCACCAGTGGACCACCGGGGGCGCCTTCTGGCTACACCTTC. Translated: CATSGPPGAPSGYTF.

The CDR3 sequence: CASARQGGMTEAFF. The DNA for the CDR3 is TGTGCCAGCGCCAGACAGGGAGGGATGACTGAAGCTTTCTTT. The V call is TRBV25-1, the J call TRBJ1-1; the match to TRBD1 covers 7 bases. V gave up 8 bases and J gave up 5 bases; unmatched junction bases: 11. CDR3 length: 14 residues. Germline V gene lookup returns CDR1 MGHDK and CDR2 SYGVNS.

The rearrangement uses TRBV7-3 and TRBJ2-3; 11 bases are a match to TRBD2. In germline, CDR1 is SGHTA, CDR2 FQGTGA. The V and J ends lost 5 bases and 2 bases, in that order; junction bases with no gene match: 9. The CDR3 has 17 residues. The CDR3 DNA reads TGTGCCAGCAGCGCCCAACTAGCGGGAGAACCCACAGATACGCAGTATTTT. This gives the protein CASSAQLAGEPTDTQYF.

The chain carries TRBV7-2 and TRBJ2-5; TRBD2 agrees at 13 bases. The CDR3 is made up of 18 amino acids. CDR1 and CDR2 from the germline V gene are SGHTA and FQGNSA. The V gene end was trimmed by 4 bases and the J gene end by 1 base; junction bases not matched to a gene: 9. Here the CDR3 reads CASSSRLAGGPLQETQYF. CDR3 coding DNA: TGTGCCAGCAGCTCCAGACTAGCGGGGGGCCCCCTCCAAGAGACCCAGTACTTC.

The V gene is TRBV4-1, the J gene TRBJ1-1, with D unclear. Germline V lookup: CDR1 MGHRA, CDR2 YSYEKL. The CDR3 has 16 residues. V lost 4 bases and J 3 bases, leaving 18 bases between the germline ends. The CDR3 reads CASSPSPGREDTEAFF. CDR3 DNA: TGCGCCAGCAGCCCTAGTCCCGGAAGAGAAGACACTGAAGCTTTCTTT.

On this clone itself: The junction departs from the called germline gene at one end, perhaps through a read error. This chain connects TRBV2 to TRBJ2-7; 10 bases align to TRBD1. This CDR3 is built from 14 residues. The germline V gene encodes CDR1 SNHLY and CDR2 FYNNEI. CDR3 nucleotides: TGTGCCAGCAGCGAAGGACAGGGGGCCTACGAGCAGTACTTC. Translating it yields CASSEGQGAYEQYF.

This chain links TRBV9 with TRBJ2-7; D gene ambiguous. V dropped 0 bases and J dropped 0 bases, with 10 bases sitting between them. Germline V gene sequence: CDR1 SGDLS, CDR2 YYNGEE. This CDR3 has 15 residues. CDR3 nucleotides: TGTGCCAGCAGCGTAGATCCTGGAGTCTCCTACGAGCAGTACTTC. Translation gives CASSVDPGVSYEQYF.

The rearrangement joins TRBV11-3 to TRBJ1-1; the D is unclear. Germline-derived CDR1 and CDR2 are SGHNT and YENEEA. V shed 5 bases and J shed 4 bases, with 14 bases lying between them. The CDR3 sequence is 14 residues long. CDR3 sequence: CASSPTRWGTEAFF. The CDR3, as DNA: TGTGCCAGCAGCCCCACCCGGTGGGGCACTGAAGCTTTCTTT.

The chain has TRBV7-8 and TRBJ1-5, with TRBD1 matching over 8 bases. Germline V gene lookup returns CDR1 SGHVS and CDR2 FQNEAQ. The CDR3 sequence is 15 residues long. J was trimmed by 10 bases and V by 1 base; bases with no gene match: 9. The CDR3 DNA reads as TGTGCCAGCAGCTTAGTTGACAGGGGTTTTTTTCCCCAGCATTTT. Translated: CASSLVDRGFFPQHF.

A word on this clone: This sample also contains other DNA sequences that code for the same CDR3. The rearrangement links TRBV19 to TRBJ1-1, with D possibly TRBD1 on 5 matching bases. This CDR3 region has 14 residues. Germline-derived CDR1 and CDR2 are LNHDA and SQIVND (reference sequence). The V and J ends lost 2 bases and 0 bases respectively, with 7 bases between them. This CDR3 is CASSIRGVNTEAFF. The CDR3 nucleotides are TGTGCCAGTAGTATACGAGGGGTGAACACTGAAGCTTTCTTT.

This sequence joins TRBV10-3 and TRBJ1-1; weak D call: TRBD1 (6 bases). Trimming left V 4 bases short and J 2 bases short, with 20 bases between. Germline values: CDR1 ENHRY, CDR2 SYGVKD. The CDR3 has 17 amino acids. The CDR3 DNA is TGTGCCATCAGTGCTCGGCAGGGGTCGACGTCCAACACTGAAGCTTTCTTT. This translates into CAISARQGSTSNTEAFF.

This chain connects TRBV19 to TRBJ2-1; possibly TRBD1 for D (6 bases). The V and J ends lost 5 bases and 16 bases respectively, with 21 bases between them. The CDR3 sequence is 13 residues long. Per the germline V gene, CDR1 is LNHDA and CDR2 is SQIVND (reference sequence). CDR3 region: CASSFRQGQVLFF. The CDR3 DNA is TGTGCCAGTAGTTTCCGGCAGGGGCAGGTCCTTTTCTTC.

This clone was counted once. The J gene is TRBJ2-1, the V gene TRBV3-1 (or the pseudogene TRBV3-2); D not certain. The V gene's germline CDR1 is LGHDT and CDR2 YNNKEL (reference sequence). With 2 bases removed from V and 0 bases from J, the gap between germline ends came to 5 bases. This CDR3 comprises 14 residues. CDR3 nucleotide sequence: TGTGCCAGCAGCCAAACCCTCTCCTACAATGAGCAGTTCTTC. Translation: CASSQTLSYNEQFF.